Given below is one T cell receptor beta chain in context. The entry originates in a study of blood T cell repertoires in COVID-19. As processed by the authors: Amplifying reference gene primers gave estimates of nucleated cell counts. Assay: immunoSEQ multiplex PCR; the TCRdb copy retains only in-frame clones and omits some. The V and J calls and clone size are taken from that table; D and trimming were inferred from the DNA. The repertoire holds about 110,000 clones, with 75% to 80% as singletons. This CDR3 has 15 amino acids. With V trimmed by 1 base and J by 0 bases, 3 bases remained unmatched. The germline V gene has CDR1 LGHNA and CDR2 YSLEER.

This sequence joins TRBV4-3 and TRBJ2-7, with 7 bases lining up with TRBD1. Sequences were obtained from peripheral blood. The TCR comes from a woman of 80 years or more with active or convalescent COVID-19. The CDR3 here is CASSQAGTDSYEQYF. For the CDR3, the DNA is TGCGCCAGCAGCCAAGCTGGGACAGACTCCTACGAGCAGTACTTC.